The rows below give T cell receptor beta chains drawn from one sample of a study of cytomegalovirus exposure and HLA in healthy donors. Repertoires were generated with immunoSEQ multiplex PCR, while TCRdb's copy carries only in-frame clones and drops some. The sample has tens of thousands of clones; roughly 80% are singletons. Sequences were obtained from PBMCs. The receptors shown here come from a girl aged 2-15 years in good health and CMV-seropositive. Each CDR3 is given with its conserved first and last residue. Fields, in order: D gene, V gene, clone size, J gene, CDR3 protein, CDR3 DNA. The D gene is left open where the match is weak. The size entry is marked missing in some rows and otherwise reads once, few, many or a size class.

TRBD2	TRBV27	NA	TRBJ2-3	CASSSFTSGRSTDTQYF	TGTGCCAGCAGTTCCTTTACTAGCGGGAGGAGCACAGATACGCAGTATTTT
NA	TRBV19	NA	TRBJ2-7	CASRYPGGEQYF	TGTGCCAGTAGGTACCCCGGGGGCGAGCAGTACTTC
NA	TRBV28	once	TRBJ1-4	CAGQASPKEKLFF	TGTGCCGGCCAGGCCAGTCCTAAGGAAAAACTGTTTTTT
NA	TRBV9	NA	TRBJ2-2	CASSVDVGPTGELFF	TGTGCCAGCAGCGTAGATGTTGGCCCCACCGGGGAGCTGTTTTTT
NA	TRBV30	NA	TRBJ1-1	CAWSVQTANTEAFF	TGTGCCTGGAGTGTACAGACGGCGAACACTGAAGCTTTCTTT
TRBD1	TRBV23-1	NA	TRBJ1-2	CASSQSIRTGGGGYTF	TGCGCCAGCAGTCAATCAATCAGGACAGGAGGAGGAGGCTACACCTTC
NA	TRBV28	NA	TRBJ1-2	CATPNYGYTF	TGTGCCACCCCGAACTATGGCTACACCTTC
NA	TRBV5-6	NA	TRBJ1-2	CASSTSFGGYGYTF	TGTGCCAGCAGCACCAGTTTCGGGGGGTATGGCTACACCTTC
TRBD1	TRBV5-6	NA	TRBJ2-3	CASTFRSGQSTDTQYF	TGTGCCAGCACCTTCAGGTCGGGACAGTCAACAGATACGCAGTATTTT
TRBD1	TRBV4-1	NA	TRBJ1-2	CASSQGPRQGANYGYTF	TGCGCCAGCAGCCAAGGACCCCGACAGGGGGCGAACTATGGCTACACCTTC
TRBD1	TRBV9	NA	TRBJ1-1	CASSVVAGGGGNTEAFF	TGTGCCAGCAGCGTAGTGGCAGGGGGCGGGGGGAACACTGAAGCTTTCTTT
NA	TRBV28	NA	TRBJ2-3	CASSSWGHTDTQYF	TGTGCCAGTTCCTCCTGGGGGCACACAGATACGCAGTATTTT
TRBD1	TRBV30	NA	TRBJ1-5	CAWSAGQGNQPQHF	TGTGCCTGGAGTGCGGGACAGGGGAATCAGCCCCAGCATTTT
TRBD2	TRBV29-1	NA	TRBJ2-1	CSVDAVAGAYNEQFF	TGCAGCGTTGATGCCGTAGCGGGAGCATACAATGAGCAGTTCTTC
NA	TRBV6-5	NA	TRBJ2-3	CASSYGGNPTDTQYF	TGTGCCAGCAGTTATGGGGGGAATCCCACAGATACGCAGTATTTT
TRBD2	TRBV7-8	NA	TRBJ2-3	CASSLGGRVQTDTQYF	TGTGCCAGCAGCTTAGGGGGGAGGGTTCAAACAGATACGCAGTATTTT
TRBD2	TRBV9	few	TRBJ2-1	CASSVHQTSDEQFF	TGTGCCAGCAGCGTCCACCAAACTAGCGATGAGCAGTTCTTC
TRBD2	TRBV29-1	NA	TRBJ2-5	CSVSSGRWEEQYF	TGCAGCGTTTCTAGCGGGAGATGGGAGGAGCAGTACTTC
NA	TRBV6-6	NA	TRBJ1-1	CASSPQEVNTEAFF	TGTGCCAGCAGTCCTCAGGAAGTGAACACTGAAGCTTTCTTT
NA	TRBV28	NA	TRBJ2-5	CASSLSGETQYF	TGTGCCAGCAGTTTATCCGGAGAGACCCAGTACTTC
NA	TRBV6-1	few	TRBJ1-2	CASSYEGGGYGYTF	TGTGCCAGCAGTTATGAGGGAGGGGGCTATGGCTACACCTTC
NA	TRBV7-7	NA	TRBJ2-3	CASSARVQDTQYF	TGTGCCAGCAGCGCCCGAGTCCAAGATACGCAGTATTTT
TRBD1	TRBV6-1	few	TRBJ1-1	CASRETGVSTEAFF	TGTGCCAGCAGGGAGACAGGGGTAAGCACTGAAGCTTTCTTT
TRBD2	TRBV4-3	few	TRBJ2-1	CASSQDSGRENEQFF	TGCGCCAGCAGCCAGGATAGCGGGAGGGAGAATGAGCAGTTCTTC
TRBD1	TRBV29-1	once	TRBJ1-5	CSVQGGSGNQPQHF	TGCAGCGTCCAAGGGGGCAGTGGCAATCAGCCCCAGCATTTT
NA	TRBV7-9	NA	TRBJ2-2	CASSPVLTNTGELFF	TGTGCCAGCAGCCCCGTCTTAACAAACACCGGGGAGCTGTTTTTT
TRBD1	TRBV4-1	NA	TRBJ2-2	CASSQEVTGGTGELFF	TGCGCCAGCAGCCAGGAAGTGACAGGGGGAACCGGGGAGCTGTTTTTT
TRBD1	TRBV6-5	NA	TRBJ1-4	CASSLLSGTGSEKLFF	TGTGCCAGCAGTTTACTTTCGGGGACAGGGAGTGAAAAACTGTTTTTT
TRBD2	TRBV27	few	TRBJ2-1	CASTTVDGGSLNEQFF	TGTGCCAGCACCACCGTCGACGGCGGGAGTTTAAATGAGCAGTTCTTC
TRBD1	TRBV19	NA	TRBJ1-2	CASTRTGGRYGYTF	TGTGCCAGTACCAGGACAGGAGGTAGATATGGCTACACCTTC
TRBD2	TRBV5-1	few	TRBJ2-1	CASLGGTSSYNEQFF	TGCGCCAGCTTGGGGGGGACCAGCTCCTACAATGAGCAGTTCTTC
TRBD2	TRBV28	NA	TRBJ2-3	CASSFSALAGEEGDTQYF	TGTGCCAGCAGTTTTTCGGCACTAGCGGGAGAGGAGGGGGATACGCAGTATTTT
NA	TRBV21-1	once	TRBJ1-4	CASSNESRLREKLFF	TGTGCCAGCAGCAACGAGTCCCGGTTAAGAGAAAAACTGTTTTTT
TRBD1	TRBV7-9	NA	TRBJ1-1	CASSEWDRANTEAFF	TGTGCCAGCAGCGAGTGGGACAGGGCGAACACTGAAGCTTTCTTT
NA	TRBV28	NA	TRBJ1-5	CASRQEGNNQPQHF	TGTGCCAGCAGACAGGAGGGGAACAATCAGCCCCAGCATTTT
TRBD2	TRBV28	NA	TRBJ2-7	CASRLSGANYEQYF	TGTGCCAGCAGACTTAGCGGGGCCAACTACGAGCAGTACTTC
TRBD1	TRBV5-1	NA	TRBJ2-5	CASRSDRGREETQYF	TGCGCCAGCAGATCGGACAGGGGGCGCGAAGAGACCCAGTACTTC